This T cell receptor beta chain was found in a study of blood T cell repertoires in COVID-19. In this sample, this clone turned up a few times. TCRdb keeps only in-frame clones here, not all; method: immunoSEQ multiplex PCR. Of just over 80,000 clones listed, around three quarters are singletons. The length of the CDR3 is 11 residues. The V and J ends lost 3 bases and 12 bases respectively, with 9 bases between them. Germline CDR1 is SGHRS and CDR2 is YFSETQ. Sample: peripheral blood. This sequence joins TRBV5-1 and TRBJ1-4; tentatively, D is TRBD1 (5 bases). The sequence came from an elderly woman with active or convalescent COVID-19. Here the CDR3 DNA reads TGCGCCAGCAGCTCAGGGAGGGAACTGTTTTTT. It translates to CASSSGRELFF.